This T cell receptor beta chain was obtained from a study of cytomegalovirus exposure and HLA in healthy donors. V was pared by 3 bases and J by 4 bases, with 4 bases between. In germline, CDR1 is DFQATT, CDR2 SNEGSKA (reference sequence). The CDR3 runs to 11 residues. PCR primers comprised 60 Vbeta and 13 Jbeta primers. TCRdb keeps only in-frame clones here, not all; method: immunoSEQ multiplex PCR. The sample lists about 150,000 clones, roughly 75% occurring once. Sequences were obtained from PBMCs. The source is a young man in good health and CMV-seronegative. The J gene is TRBJ1-3, the V gene TRBV20-1; no clear D. DNA of the CDR3: TGCAGTGCTAGCCTGGGAAACACCATATATTTT. This translates into CSASLGNTIYF.